This record covers a single T cell receptor beta chain. Its antigen is still unknown. This entry belongs to a study of T and B cells in COVID-19 patients. Study overall: COVID-19 patients gave peripheral blood either during active infection or after recovery.

TRB rearrangements were amplified by multiplex PCR with BIOMED2 TRB-A/B primers. TCRdb analysed the multiplex PCR reads with MiXCR anew, one entry per CDR3 protein. The data show about 13,000 distinct CDR3 sequences, about 25% seen once. Blood genomic DNA input for TRB amplification was 250-500 ng. Trimming took 2 bases from V and 4 from J, leaving 14 bases between them. This CDR3 has 15 residues. Per the germline V gene, CDR1 is MDHEN and CDR2 is SYDVKM. Study-wide points: Patients with COVID-19 reportedly showed strongly skewed T cell receptor beta variable and joining gene usage.

This chain links TRBV28 with TRBJ1-2, with D uncertain. This TCR derives from a human donor who had recovered from COVID-19. Sequencing was performed on blood. The CDR3 loop is CASSLSGSGVYGYTF. CDR3 coding DNA: TGTGCCAGCAGTTTAAGCGGGTCAGGTGTCTATGGCTACACCTTC.